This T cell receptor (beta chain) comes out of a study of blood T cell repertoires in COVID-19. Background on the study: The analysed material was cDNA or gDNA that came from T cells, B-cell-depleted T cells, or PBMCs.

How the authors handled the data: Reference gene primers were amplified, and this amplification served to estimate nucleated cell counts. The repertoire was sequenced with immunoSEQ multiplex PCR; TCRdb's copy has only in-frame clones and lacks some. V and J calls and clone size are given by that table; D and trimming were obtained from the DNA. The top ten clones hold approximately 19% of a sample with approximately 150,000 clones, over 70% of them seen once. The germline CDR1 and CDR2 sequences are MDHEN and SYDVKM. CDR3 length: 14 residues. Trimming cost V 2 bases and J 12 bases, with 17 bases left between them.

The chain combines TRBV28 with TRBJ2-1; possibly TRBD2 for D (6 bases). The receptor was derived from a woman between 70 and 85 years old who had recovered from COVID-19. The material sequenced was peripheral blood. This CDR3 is CASSLRGSRVTQFF. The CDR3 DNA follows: TGTGCCAGCAGTTTACGGGGGTCGAGGGTCACGCAGTTCTTC.